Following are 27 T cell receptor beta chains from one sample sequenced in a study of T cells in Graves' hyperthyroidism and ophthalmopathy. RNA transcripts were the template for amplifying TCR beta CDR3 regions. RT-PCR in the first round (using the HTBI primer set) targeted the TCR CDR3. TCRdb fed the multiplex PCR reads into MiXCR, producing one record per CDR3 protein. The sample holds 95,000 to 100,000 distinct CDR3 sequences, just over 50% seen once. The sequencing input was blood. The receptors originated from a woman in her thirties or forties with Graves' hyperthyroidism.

This chain's CDR3 is CASSSVPGQGSEQYF. The CDR3 nucleotides read TGTGCCAGCAGCTCCGTCCCGGGACAGGGCTCCGAGCAGTACTTC. V gene TRBV7-2 combines with J gene TRBJ2-7; 9 nucleotides agree with TRBD1. The CDR3 is 15 residues long. Germline CDR1 and CDR2: SGHTA and FQGNSA. Trimming at V came to 4 bases and at J to 6 bases, leaving 10 bases not matched to a gene. The entire variable domain, with the rest obtained from reference TRBV7-2 and TRBJ2-7, is as follows: GAGVSQSPSNKVTEKGKDVELRCDPISGHTALYWYRQSLGQGLEFLIYFQGNSAPDKSGLPSDRFSAERTGGSVSTLTIQRTQQEDSAVYLCASSSVPGQGSEQYFGPGTRLTVT.

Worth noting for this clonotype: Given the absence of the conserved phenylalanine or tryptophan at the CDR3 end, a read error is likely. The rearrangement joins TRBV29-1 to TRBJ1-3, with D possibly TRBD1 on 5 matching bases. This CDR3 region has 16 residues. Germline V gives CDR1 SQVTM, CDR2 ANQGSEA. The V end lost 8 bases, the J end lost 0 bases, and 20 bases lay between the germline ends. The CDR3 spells CSSPPGQGTSGNTIYL. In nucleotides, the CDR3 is TGCAGCTCACCACCGGGGCAGGGCACCTCTGGAAACACCATATATTTG.

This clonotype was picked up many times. The CDR3 protein is CASSLLMDGLANTGELFF. DNA for the CDR3: TGTGCCAGCAGCTTGTTGATGGACGGATTGGCGAACACCGGGGAGCTGTTTTTT. V gene TRBV7-9 combines with J gene TRBJ2-2, with D uncertain. Trimming left V 3 bases short and J 0 bases short, with 17 bases between. The germline CDR1 and CDR2 sequences are SEHNR and FQNEAQ (reference sequence). The CDR3 spans 18 residues.

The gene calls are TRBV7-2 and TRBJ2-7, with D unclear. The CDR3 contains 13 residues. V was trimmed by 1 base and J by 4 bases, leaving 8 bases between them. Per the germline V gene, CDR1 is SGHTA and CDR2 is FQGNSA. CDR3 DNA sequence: TGTGCCAGCAGCTTAGGCATGGCTTACGAGCAGTACTTC. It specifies CASSLGMAYEQYF.

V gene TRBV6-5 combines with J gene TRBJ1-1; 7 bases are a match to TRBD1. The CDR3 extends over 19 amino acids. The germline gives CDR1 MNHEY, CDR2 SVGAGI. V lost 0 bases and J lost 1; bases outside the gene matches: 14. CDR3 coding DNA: TGTGCCAGCAGTTACTCGAACCTACCGGGACAGCAACCGAACACTGAAGCTTTCTTT. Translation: CASSYSNLPGQQPNTEAFF.

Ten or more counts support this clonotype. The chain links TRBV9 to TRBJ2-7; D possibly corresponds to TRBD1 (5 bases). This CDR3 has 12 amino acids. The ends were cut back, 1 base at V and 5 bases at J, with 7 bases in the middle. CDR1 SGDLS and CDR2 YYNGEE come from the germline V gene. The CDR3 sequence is CASSVTGDEQYF. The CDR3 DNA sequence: TGTGCCAGCAGCGTAACAGGCGACGAGCAGTACTTC.

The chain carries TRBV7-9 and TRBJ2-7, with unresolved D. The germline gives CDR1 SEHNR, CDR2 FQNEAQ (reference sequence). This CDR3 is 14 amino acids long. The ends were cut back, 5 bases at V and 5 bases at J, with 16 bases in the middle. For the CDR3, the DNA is TGTGCCAGCAGCGAGATCTCAGGAATACACGAGCAGTACTTC. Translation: CASSEISGIHEQYF.

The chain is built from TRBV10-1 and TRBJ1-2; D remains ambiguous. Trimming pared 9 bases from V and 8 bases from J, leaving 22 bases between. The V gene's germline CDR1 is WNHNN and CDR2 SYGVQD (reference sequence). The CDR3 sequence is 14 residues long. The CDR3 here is CARINTYEVTGYTF. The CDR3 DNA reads TGCGCCAGAATAAACACCTACGAGGTTACGGGCTACACCTTC.

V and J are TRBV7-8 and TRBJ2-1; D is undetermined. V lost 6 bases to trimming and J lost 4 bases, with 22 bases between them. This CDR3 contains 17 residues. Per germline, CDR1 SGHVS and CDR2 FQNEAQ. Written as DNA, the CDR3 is TGTGCCAGCAGTCGCACACCGGCTGGTGGCCTTTACAATGAGCAGTTCTTC. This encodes CASSRTPAGGLYNEQFF.

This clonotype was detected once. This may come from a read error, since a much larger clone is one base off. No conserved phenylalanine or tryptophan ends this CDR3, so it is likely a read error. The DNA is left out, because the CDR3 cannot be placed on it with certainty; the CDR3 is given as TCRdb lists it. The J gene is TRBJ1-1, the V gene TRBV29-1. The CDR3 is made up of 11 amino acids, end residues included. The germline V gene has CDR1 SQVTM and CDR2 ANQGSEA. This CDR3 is CSVEVNTEASL.

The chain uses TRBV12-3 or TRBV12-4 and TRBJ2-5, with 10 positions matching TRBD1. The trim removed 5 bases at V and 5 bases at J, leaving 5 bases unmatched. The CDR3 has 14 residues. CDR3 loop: CASSRRQGAETQYF. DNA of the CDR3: TGTGCCAGCAGTAGGAGACAGGGGGCGGAGACCCAGTACTTC.

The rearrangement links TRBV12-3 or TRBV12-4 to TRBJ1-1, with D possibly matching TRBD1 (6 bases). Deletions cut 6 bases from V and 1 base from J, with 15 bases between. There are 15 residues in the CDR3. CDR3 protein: CASSLTGIANTEAFF. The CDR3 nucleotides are TGTGCCAGCAGCTTAACAGGGATCGCGAACACTGAAGCTTTCTTT.

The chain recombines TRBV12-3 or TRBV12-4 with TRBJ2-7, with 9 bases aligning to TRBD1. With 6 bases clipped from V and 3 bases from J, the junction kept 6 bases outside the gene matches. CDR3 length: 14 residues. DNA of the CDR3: TGTGCCAGCAGCCGGGACAGGGTAAACTACGAGCAGTACTTC. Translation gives CASSRDRVNYEQYF.

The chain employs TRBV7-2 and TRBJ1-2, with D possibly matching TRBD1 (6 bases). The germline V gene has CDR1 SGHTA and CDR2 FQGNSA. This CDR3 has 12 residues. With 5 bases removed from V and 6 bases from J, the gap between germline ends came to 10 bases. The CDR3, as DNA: TGTGCCAGCAGCAACAGGGAGGATGGCTACACCTTC. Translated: CASSNREDGYTF.

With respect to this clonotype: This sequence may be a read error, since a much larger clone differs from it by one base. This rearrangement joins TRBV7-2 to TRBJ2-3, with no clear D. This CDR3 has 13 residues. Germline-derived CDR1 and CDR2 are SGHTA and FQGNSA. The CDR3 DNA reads TGTGCCAGCAGCTTAGGGCCAAAAGATTCGCAGTATTTT. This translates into CASSLGPKDSQYF.

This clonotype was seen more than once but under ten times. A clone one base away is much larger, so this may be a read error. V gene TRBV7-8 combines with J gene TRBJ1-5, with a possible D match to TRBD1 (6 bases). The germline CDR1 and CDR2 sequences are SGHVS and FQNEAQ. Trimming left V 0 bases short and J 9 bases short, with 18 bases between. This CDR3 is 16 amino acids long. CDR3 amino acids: CASSLALPPGARPQHF. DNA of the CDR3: TGTGCCAGCAGCTTAGCGCTCCCCCCGGGGGCTCGGCCCCAGCATTTT.

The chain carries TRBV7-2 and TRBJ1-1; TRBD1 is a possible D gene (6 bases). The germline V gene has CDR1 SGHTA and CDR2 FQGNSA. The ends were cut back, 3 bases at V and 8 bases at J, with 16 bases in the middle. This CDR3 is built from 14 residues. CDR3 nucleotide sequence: TGTGCCAGCAGCTTTGTCAACACCGGGACAGAAGCTTTCTTT. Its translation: CASSFVNTGTEAFF.

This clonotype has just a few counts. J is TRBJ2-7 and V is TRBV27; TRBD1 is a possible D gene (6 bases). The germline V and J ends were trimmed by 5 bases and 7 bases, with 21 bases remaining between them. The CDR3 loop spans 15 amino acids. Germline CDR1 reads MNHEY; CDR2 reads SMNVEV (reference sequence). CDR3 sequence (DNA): TGTGCCAGCAGTCTACAGGGCCTAGGGCCAGCAGAGCAGTACTTC. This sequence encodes CASSLQGLGPAEQYF.

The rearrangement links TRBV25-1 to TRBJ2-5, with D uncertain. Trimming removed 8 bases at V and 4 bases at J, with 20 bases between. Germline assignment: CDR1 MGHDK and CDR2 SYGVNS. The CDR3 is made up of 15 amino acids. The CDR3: CASVEDPKARETQYF. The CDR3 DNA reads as TGTGCCAGCGTTGAGGACCCTAAGGCGAGAGAGACCCAGTACTTC.

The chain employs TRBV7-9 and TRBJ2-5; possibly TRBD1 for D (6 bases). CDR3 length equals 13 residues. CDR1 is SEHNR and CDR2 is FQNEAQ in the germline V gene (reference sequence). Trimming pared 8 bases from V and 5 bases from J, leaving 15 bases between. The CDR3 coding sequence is TGTGCCAGCCTCAGCCTGGGGGCGGAGACCCAGTACTTC. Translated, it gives CASLSLGAETQYF.

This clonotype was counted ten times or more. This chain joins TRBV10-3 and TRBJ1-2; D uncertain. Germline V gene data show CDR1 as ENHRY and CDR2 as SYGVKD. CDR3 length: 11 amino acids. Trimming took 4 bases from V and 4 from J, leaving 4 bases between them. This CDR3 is CAISGGYGYTF. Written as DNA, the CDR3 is TGTGCCATCAGTGGGGGCTATGGCTACACCTTC.

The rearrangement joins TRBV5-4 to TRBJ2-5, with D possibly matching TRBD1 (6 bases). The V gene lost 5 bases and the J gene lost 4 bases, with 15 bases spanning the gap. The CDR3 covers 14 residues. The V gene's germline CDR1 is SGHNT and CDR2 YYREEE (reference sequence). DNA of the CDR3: TGTGCCAGCAGTTTACAGGGAGTCAGAGAGACCCAGTACTTC. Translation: CASSLQGVRETQYF.

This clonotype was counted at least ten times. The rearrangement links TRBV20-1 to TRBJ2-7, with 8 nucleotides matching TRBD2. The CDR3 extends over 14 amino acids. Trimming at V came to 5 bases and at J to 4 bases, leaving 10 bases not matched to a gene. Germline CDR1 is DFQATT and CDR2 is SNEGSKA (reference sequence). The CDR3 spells CSASGGASGYEQYF. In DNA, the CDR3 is TGCAGTGCTTCGGGGGGGGCTAGCGGATACGAGCAGTACTTC.

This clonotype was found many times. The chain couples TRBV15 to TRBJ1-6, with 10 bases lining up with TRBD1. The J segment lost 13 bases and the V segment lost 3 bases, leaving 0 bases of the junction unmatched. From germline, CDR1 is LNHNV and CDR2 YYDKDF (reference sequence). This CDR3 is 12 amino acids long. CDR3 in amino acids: CATSRDRGPLHF. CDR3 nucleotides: TGTGCCACCAGCAGGGACAGGGGGCCCCTCCACTTT.

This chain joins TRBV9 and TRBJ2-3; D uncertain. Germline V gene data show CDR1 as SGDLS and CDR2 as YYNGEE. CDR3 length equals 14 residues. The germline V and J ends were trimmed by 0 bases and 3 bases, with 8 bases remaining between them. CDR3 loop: CASSVGAGTDTQYF. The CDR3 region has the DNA TGTGCCAGCAGCGTAGGGGCCGGGACAGATACGCAGTATTTT.

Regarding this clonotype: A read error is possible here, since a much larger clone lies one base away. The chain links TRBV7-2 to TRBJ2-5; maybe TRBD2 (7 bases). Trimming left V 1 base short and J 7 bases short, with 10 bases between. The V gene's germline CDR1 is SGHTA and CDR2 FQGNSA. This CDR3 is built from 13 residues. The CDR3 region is CASSLVRGGTQYF. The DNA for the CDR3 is TGTGCCAGCAGCTTAGTGAGGGGGGGGACCCAGTACTTC.

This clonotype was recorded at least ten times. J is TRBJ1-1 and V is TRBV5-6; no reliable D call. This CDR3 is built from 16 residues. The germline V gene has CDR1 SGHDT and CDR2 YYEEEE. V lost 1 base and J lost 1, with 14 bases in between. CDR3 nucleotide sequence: TGTGCCAGCAGCTTGCAACTCGGGGTAGCGAACACTGAAGCTTTCTTT. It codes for CASSLQLGVANTEAFF.